The 11 T cell receptor beta chains in this list originate from one sample, sequenced in a study of monozygotic twins with inflammatory bowel disease. TCRdb re-called the 5' RACE reads; every CDR3 protein appears as one record, without DNA. This table holds around 210,000 distinct CDR3 sequences. Sequenced input: blood. The source of these receptors is a human donor with ulcerative colitis or Crohn's disease, or a healthy co-twin of an affected twin (not recorded which).

The chain recombines TRBV11-2 with TRBJ2-1; TCRdb indicates TRBD2, and absent DNA this call remains unverified. This CDR3 has 19 residues. Looked up from germline, CDR1 is SGHAT and CDR2 is FQNNGV. Here the CDR3 reads CASSLDGLAGGFSNNEQFF.

CDR3: CASSLSSTVLFPNYGYTF. The chain combines TRBV5-6 with TRBJ1-2; the D call of TRBD1 rests on TCRdb alone, since no DNA is present to check it. There are 18 residues in the CDR3. Germline lookup yields CDR1 SGHDT and CDR2 YYEEEE.

The V call is TRBV13, the J call TRBJ2-1; no DNA is available, so the TRBD1 call from TCRdb remains unchecked. Germline-derived CDR1 and CDR2 are PRHDT and FYEKMQ (reference sequence). The CDR3 loop spans 12 amino acids. This CDR3 reads CASSARDNEQFF.

V is TRBV5-6 and J is TRBJ2-5. Germline loops: CDR1 SGHDT, CDR2 YYEEEE. CDR3 length equals 17 residues. The CDR3 region is CASSLRVLNLIQETQYF.

The V and J genes are TRBV4-1 and TRBJ1-6; TCRdb reports TRBD1, a call that lacks DNA to check it against. The length of the CDR3 is 17 residues. Germline-derived CDR1 and CDR2 are MGHRA and YSYEKL. The CDR3 protein is CASSLTGSGIGGSPLHF.

The rearrangement links TRBV29-1 to TRBJ1-2; TCRdb lists TRBD1, though no DNA is available to test this call. The CDR3 consists of 13 residues. CDR1 SQVTM and CDR2 ANQGSEA come from the germline V gene. CDR3 region: CSVGTGSDYGYTF.

The chain recombines TRBV25-1 with TRBJ2-1; TCRdb names TRBD2, which stays unverified in the absence of DNA. This CDR3 spans 17 amino acids. CDR1 is MGHDK and CDR2 is SYGVNS in the germline V gene. CDR3 protein: CASSELGTSGSYNEQFF. The full variable domain, rest sourced from reference TRBV25-1 and TRBJ2-1, is EADIYQTPRYLVIGTGKKITLECSQTMGHDKMYWYQQDPGMELHLIHYSYGVNSTEKGDLSSESTVSRIRTEHFPLTLESARPSHTSQYLCASSELGTSGSYNEQFFGPGTRLTVL.

This rearrangement joins TRBV5-1 to TRBJ1-2. Germline V gives CDR1 SGHRS, CDR2 YFSETQ. The CDR3 runs 13 residues. The CDR3 here is CASSYSESYGYTF. Full variable domain (remainder filled in from reference TRBV5-1 and TRBJ1-2): KAGVTQTPRYLIKTRGQQVTLSCSPISGHRSVSWYQQTPGQGLQFLFEYFSETQRNKGNFPGRFSGRQFSNSRSEMNVSTLELGDSALYLCASSYSESYGYTFGSGTRLTVV.

The rearrangement joins TRBV12-5 to TRBJ1-5. Germline V gene lookup returns CDR1 LGHNT and CDR2 FRNRAP. The length of the CDR3 is 13 residues. The CDR3 sequence is CASGLLENQPQHF.

V and J are TRBV7-2 and TRBJ2-2. The CDR3 totals 14 residues. The V gene's germline CDR1 is SGHTA and CDR2 FQGNSA. The CDR3 sequence is CASSLGSGTGELFF.

The J gene is TRBJ1-4, the V gene TRBV12-3 or TRBV12-4; the TRBD1 assignment by TCRdb is unverifiable without DNA. The CDR3 sequence is 16 residues long. The CDR3 spells CASSFGIGRGGEKLFF.